The next 26 T cell receptor beta chains were all read from a single sample in a study of spatial heterogeneity in lung cancer. Time point denoted: blood at routine non-recurrence follow-up after resection. A single record per CDR3 protein comes from TCRdb applying MiXCR to the 5' RACE reads. The sample lists 85,000 to 100,000 distinct CDR3 sequences; roughly a fifth were seen once. This specimen consisted of PBMCs, obtained at follow-up. These receptor sequences come from a male donor with early-stage non-small cell lung cancer.

This clonotype was counted only a few times. The chain uses TRBV5-6 and TRBJ2-2, with a possible D match to TRBD2 (6 bases). Looked up from germline, CDR1 is SGHDT and CDR2 is YYEEEE. This CDR3 is 15 amino acids long. V was clipped by 1 base and J by 2 bases, with 9 bases between them. The DNA for the CDR3 is TGTGCCAGCAGCTTGAACGGGAGAAACACCGGGGAGCTGTTTTTT. Protein sequence: CASSLNGRNTGELFF.

The V gene is TRBV18, the J gene TRBJ2-2, with TRBD1 matching 7 bases. Trimming cost V 10 bases and J 4 bases; bases outside gene matches: 6. The CDR3 has 13 amino acids. Germline CDR1 is KGHSH and CDR2 is LQKENI. DNA of the CDR3: TGTGCCACCCTGACAGGGCGCACCGGGGAGCTGTTTTTT. Translating it yields CATLTGRTGELFF.

CDR3 amino acids: CATSRDRGGAREQYV. The CDR3 coding sequence is TGTGCCACCAGCAGAGATCGAGGAGGGGCGAGGGAGCAGTACGTC. This chain links TRBV15 with TRBJ2-7; TRBD2 might be the D (6 bases). Germline values: CDR1 LNHNV, CDR2 YYDKDF (reference sequence). The CDR3 runs to 15 residues. Trimming took 0 bases from V and 7 from J, leaving 16 bases between them.

This clonotype occurred a few times. The chain has TRBV7-2 and TRBJ1-2, with 8 bases aligning to TRBD1. This CDR3 contains 16 residues. V shed 5 bases and J 3 bases; nucleotides not matched to a gene: 11. Germline assignment: CDR1 SGHTA and CDR2 FQGNSA. CDR3 in DNA: TGTGCCAGCAGCGTCAATCCAGGGGGCTCCTACTATGGCTACACCTTC. It specifies CASSVNPGGSYYGYTF.

The genes are TRBV5-6 and TRBJ2-3; D gene uncertain. The CDR3 is 13 amino acids. V lost 0 bases and J lost 7, with 9 bases in between. Germline assignment: CDR1 SGHDT and CDR2 YYEEEE. The CDR3 region has the DNA TGTGCCAGCAGCTTGGCCGAATCTCATACGCAGTATTTT. Its protein is CASSLAESHTQYF.

This clonotype was found a few times. The V call is TRBV20-1, the J call TRBJ2-2; 11 nucleotides match TRBD2. This CDR3 is built from 15 residues. Germline CDR1 and CDR2: DFQATT and SNEGSKA (reference sequence). J lost 3 bases, V lost 5 bases, and 5 bases had no gene match. The CDR3 reads CSAGRTSGYTGELFF. In DNA, the CDR3 is TGCAGTGCTGGGAGGACTAGCGGGTACACCGGGGAGCTGTTTTTT.

The chain carries TRBV20-1 and TRBJ1-2; 8 positions match TRBD1. V dropped 0 bases and J dropped 3; count of bases not matched to a gene: 6. CDR1 and CDR2 from the germline V gene are DFQATT and SNEGSKA (reference sequence). The CDR3 is 15 residues long. CDR3 region: CSARDRQGPHYGYTF. In nucleotides, the CDR3 is TGCAGTGCTAGAGACAGACAGGGGCCCCACTATGGCTACACCTTC.

The chain carries TRBV25-1 and TRBJ1-1; D remains ambiguous. The CDR3 contains 13 residues. Germline V gene data show CDR1 as MGHDK and CDR2 as SYGVNS. The V gene lost 6 bases and the J gene lost 1 base, with 9 bases spanning the gap. CDR3 region: CASSEGENTEAFF. DNA of the CDR3: TGTGCCAGCAGCGAAGGTGAGAACACTGAAGCTTTCTTT.

The rearrangement uses TRBV7-9 and TRBJ2-5; perhaps D is TRBD1 or TRBD2 (6 bases each). V was trimmed by 5 bases and J by 3 bases, leaving 16 bases between them. This CDR3 comprises 15 residues. Germline CDR1 and CDR2: SEHNR and FQNEAQ (reference sequence). CDR3 sequence: CASSKIQGGKETQYF. The CDR3 DNA sequence: TGTGCCAGCAGCAAAATTCAAGGGGGGAAAGAGACCCAGTACTTC.

This rearrangement joins TRBV29-1 to TRBJ1-5, with D uncertain. Trimming cost V 6 bases and J 1 base, with 7 bases left between them. Looked up from germline, CDR1 is SQVTM and CDR2 is ANQGSEA. CDR3 length: 12 amino acids. In nucleotides, the CDR3 is TGCAGCGTCAAGTGGAGCAATCAGCCCCAGCATTTT. Translated: CSVKWSNQPQHF.

This chain joins TRBV9 and TRBJ1-1; no definite D call. The CDR3 consists of 14 residues. Looked up from germline, CDR1 is SGDLS and CDR2 is YYNGEE. Trimming removed 0 bases from V and 2 bases from J, with 8 bases in between. The CDR3 spells CASSVDGGNTEAFF. The CDR3 bases are TGTGCCAGCAGCGTAGACGGAGGTAACACTGAAGCTTTCTTT.

This clonotype was detected ten times or more. The chain has TRBV6-5 and TRBJ1-1, with a possible D match to TRBD1 (5 bases). Trimming removed 5 bases from V and 6 bases from J, with 16 bases in between. This CDR3 is 14 amino acids long. In germline, CDR1 is MNHEY, CDR2 SVGAGI. The CDR3 reads CASSLGPQSSEAFF. DNA for the CDR3: TGTGCCAGCAGTCTGGGACCGCAAAGCTCTGAAGCTTTCTTT.

The chain couples TRBV27 to TRBJ2-2; 9 bases map to TRBD2. There are 16 residues in the CDR3. Germline CDR1 MNHEY, CDR2 SMNVEV (reference sequence). V gave up 6 bases and J gave up 2 bases; unmatched junction bases: 7. This chain's CDR3 is CASSRGGTSNTGELFF. As DNA, the CDR3 is TGTGCCAGCAGCAGGGGCGGGACTAGCAACACCGGGGAGCTGTTTTTT.

The chain couples TRBV5-1 to TRBJ1-3; a weak D match, TRBD1 (6 bases). The CDR3 is 16 residues long. V was cut by 2 bases and J by 0 bases, with 12 bases left in between. The V gene's germline CDR1 is SGHRS and CDR2 YFSETQ. CDR3 DNA sequence: TGCGCCAGCAGCTTAGGACAGCGAAACTCTGGAAACACCATATATTTT. Protein sequence: CASSLGQRNSGNTIYF.

The gene calls are TRBV10-3 and TRBJ2-5; 7 positions agree with TRBD1. Per the germline V gene, CDR1 is ENHRY and CDR2 is SYGVKD. Trimming at V came to 6 bases and at J to 3 bases, leaving 7 bases not matched to a gene. The CDR3 consists of 14 residues. CDR3 sequence: CAIRPQGVEETQYF. The CDR3 DNA follows: TGTGCCATCAGACCCCAGGGGGTAGAAGAGACCCAGTACTTC.

This clonotype was seen many times. The chain links TRBV6-5 to TRBJ2-2, with 9 bases fitting TRBD2. In germline, CDR1 is MNHEY, CDR2 SVGAGI. The CDR3 has 15 amino acids. The J segment lost 5 bases and the V segment lost 1 base, leaving 2 bases of the junction unmatched. The CDR3 region is CASSYFLAGTGELFF. The DNA of the CDR3 is TGTGCCAGCAGTTACTTCCTAGCGGGAACCGGGGAGCTGTTTTTT.

The gene calls are TRBV5-1 and TRBJ2-5; 8 nucleotides line up with TRBD2. V shed 3 bases and J 1 base; nucleotides not matched to a gene: 5. The CDR3 has 15 residues. Germline CDR1 SGHRS, CDR2 YFSETQ. The CDR3 DNA sequence: TGCGCCAGCAGCTCGGGCCGGGGGGGCCAAGAGACCCAGTACTTC. It yields the protein CASSSGRGGQETQYF. Using reference TRBV5-1 and TRBJ2-5 for the parts outside the CDR3, the full variable domain is KAGVTQTPRYLIKTRGQQVTLSCSPISGHRSVSWYQQTPGQGLQFLFEYFSETQRNKGNFPGRFSGRQFSNSRSEMNVSTLELGDSALYLCASSSGRGGQETQYFGPGTRLLVL.

CDR3: CASSEKRDGTELYGYTF. The CDR3 nucleotides are TGCGCCAGCAGTGAGAAAAGGGATGGGACGGAGCTATATGGCTACACCTTC. The chain links TRBV10-2 to TRBJ1-2; D possibly corresponds to TRBD1 (5 bases). V lost 2 bases and J lost 5, with 21 bases in between. Germline lookup yields CDR1 WSHSY and CDR2 SAAADI. The CDR3 covers 17 residues.

This clonotype was recorded a few times. V usage is TRBV6-5 and J usage is TRBJ1-1, with D maybe TRBD1 (5 bases). Germline V gene lookup returns CDR1 MNHEY and CDR2 SVGAGI. This CDR3 is 13 amino acids long. V shed 2 bases and J shed 3 bases, with 7 bases lying between them. Here the CDR3 reads CASSYAGYTEAFF. CDR3 sequence (DNA): TGTGCCAGCAGTTACGCAGGGTACACTGAAGCTTTCTTT.

The V and J genes are TRBV6-1 and TRBJ2-3, with 9 bases that match TRBD1. The length of the CDR3 is 15 residues. J was trimmed by 0 bases and V by 6 bases; bases with no gene match: 4. Germline assignment: CDR1 MNHNS and CDR2 SASEGT. The CDR3 nucleotides are TGTGCCAGCAGGACGACAGGGGGTAGCACAGATACGCAGTATTTT. Protein: CASRTTGGSTDTQYF.

This clonotype has only one observation. V usage is TRBV4-1 and J usage is TRBJ2-1; D is perhaps TRBD1 or TRBD2 (5 bases each). Germline CDR1 is MGHRA and CDR2 is YSYEKL. The V end lost 6 bases, the J end lost 0 bases, and 18 bases lay between the germline ends. CDR3 size: 17 residues. The CDR3 reads CASRAEVRGNSYNEQFF. As DNA, the CDR3 is TGCGCCAGCAGGGCCGAGGTGAGGGGAAACTCCTACAATGAGCAGTTCTTC.

This clonotype was counted ten times or more. The chain couples TRBV7-9 to TRBJ1-1; possible D gene TRBD1, 6 bases. Trimming pared 4 bases from V and 6 bases from J, leaving 15 bases between. The germline V gene encodes CDR1 SEHNR and CDR2 FQNEAQ (reference sequence). The CDR3 runs to 14 residues. CDR3 DNA: TGTGCCAGCAGCTCGGAAACAGGGCTCGCTGAAGCTTTCTTT. As protein: CASSSETGLAEAFF.

The sample holds a few counts of this clonotype. V and J are TRBV6-2 or TRBV6-3 and TRBJ2-7; 9 bases map to TRBD2. Per germline, CDR1 MNHEY and CDR2 SVGEGT. The V segment lost 7 bases and the J segment 4 bases; nucleotides outside the gene matches: 11. The CDR3 sequence is 15 residues long. CDR3: CASKGVASGDYEQYV. The CDR3 coding sequence is TGTGCCAGCAAAGGCGTCGCTAGCGGGGATTACGAGCAGTACGTC.

This clonotype has ten or more counts. This CDR3 reads CASSLAGSSSGNTIYF. Here the CDR3 DNA reads TGCGCCAGCAGCTTGGCTGGGTCTAGCTCTGGAAACACCATATATTTT. This chain connects TRBV5-1 to TRBJ1-3; D uncertain. Germline CDR1 is SGHRS and CDR2 is YFSETQ. This CDR3 comprises 16 residues. V lost 0 bases and J lost 0, with 10 bases in between.

This clonotype was detected a few times. The chain has TRBV7-2 and TRBJ1-1; D gene uncertain. Germline assignment: CDR1 SGHTA and CDR2 FQGNSA. The CDR3 has 14 amino acids. With 1 base removed from V and 4 bases from J, the gap between germline ends came to 10 bases. The CDR3 here is CASSLGGIATEAFF. The CDR3 bases are TGTGCCAGCAGCTTAGGAGGGATTGCCACTGAAGCTTTCTTT.

This clonotype was recorded many times. The rearrangement joins TRBV12-3 or TRBV12-4 to TRBJ1-1; unclear D gene. V shed 3 bases and J shed 6 bases, with 8 bases lying between them. The CDR3 sequence is 12 residues long. CDR3 DNA sequence: TGTGCCAGCAGTTTTGGCAGCTCTGAAGCTTTCTTT. Encoded protein: CASSFGSSEAFF.